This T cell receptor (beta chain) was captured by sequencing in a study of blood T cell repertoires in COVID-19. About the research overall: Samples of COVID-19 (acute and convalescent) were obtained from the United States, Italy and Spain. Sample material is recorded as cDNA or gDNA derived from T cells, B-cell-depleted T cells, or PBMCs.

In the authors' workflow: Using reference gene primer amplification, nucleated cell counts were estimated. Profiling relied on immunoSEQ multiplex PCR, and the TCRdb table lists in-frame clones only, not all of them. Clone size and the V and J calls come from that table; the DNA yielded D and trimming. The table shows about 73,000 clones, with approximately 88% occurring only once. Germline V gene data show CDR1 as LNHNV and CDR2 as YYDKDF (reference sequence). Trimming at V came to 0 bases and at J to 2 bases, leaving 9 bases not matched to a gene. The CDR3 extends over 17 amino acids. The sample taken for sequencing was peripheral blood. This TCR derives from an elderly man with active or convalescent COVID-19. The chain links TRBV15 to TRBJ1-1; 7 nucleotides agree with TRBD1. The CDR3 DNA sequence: TGTGCCACCAGCAGAGAGACGCAGGGGGTATTAAACACTGAAGCTTTCTTT. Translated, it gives CATSRETQGVLNTEAFF. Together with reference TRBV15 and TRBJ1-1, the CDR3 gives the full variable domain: DAMVIQNPRYQVTQFGKPVTLSCSQTLNHNVMYWYQQKSSQAPKLLFHYYDKDFNNEADTPDNFQSRRPNTSFCFLDIRSPGLGDTAMYLCATSRETQGVLNTEAFFGQGTRLTVV.